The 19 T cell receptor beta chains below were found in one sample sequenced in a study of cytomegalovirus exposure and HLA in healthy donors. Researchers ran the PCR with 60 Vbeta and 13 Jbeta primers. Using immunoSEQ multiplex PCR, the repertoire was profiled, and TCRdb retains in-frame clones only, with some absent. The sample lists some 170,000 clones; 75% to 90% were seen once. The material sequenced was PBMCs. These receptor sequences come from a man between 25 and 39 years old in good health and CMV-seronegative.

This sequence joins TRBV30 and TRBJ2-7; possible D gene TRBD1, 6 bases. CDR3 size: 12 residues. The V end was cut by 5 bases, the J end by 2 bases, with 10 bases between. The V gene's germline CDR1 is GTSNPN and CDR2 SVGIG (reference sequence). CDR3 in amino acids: CAWGQNTYEQYF. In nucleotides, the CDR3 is TGTGCCTGGGGACAGAATACCTACGAGCAGTACTTC.

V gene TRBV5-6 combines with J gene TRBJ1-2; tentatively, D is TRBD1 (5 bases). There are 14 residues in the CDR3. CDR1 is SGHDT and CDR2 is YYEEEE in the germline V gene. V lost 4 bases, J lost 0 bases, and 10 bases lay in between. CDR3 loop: CASSRRTSNYGYTF. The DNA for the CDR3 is TGTGCCAGCAGCCGCAGGACATCTAACTATGGCTACACCTTC.

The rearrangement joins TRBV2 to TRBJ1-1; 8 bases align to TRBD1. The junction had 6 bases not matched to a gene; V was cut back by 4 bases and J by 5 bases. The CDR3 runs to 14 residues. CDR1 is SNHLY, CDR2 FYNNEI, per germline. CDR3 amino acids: CASSGQGRGTEAFF. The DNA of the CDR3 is TGTGCCAGCAGTGGACAGGGGCGGGGGACTGAAGCTTTCTTT.

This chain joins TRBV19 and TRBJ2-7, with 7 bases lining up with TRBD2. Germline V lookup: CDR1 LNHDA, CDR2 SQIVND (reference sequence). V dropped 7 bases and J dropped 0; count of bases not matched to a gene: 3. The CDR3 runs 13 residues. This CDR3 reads CASTSSGSYEQYF. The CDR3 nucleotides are TGTGCCAGTACTTCTAGCGGCTCCTACGAGCAGTACTTC.

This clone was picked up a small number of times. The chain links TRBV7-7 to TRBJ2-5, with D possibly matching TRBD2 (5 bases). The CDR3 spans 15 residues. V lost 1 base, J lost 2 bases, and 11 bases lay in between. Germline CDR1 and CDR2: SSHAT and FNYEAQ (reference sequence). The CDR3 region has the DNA TGTGCCAGCAGCTTAGGCCGGGGAACTCAAGAGACCCAGTACTTC. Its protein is CASSLGRGTQETQYF.

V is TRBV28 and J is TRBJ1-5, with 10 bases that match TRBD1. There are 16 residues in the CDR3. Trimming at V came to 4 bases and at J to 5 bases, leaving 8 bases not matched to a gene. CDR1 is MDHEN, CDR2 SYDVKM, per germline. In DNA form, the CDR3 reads TGTGCCAGCAGTTCGGGGACAGGGGCTTTCGATCAGCCCCAGCATTTT. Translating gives CASSSGTGAFDQPQHF. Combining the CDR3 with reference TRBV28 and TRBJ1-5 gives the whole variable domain DVKVTQSSRYLVKRTGEKVFLECVQDMDHENMFWYRQDPGLGLRLIYFSYDVKMKEKGDIPEGYSVSREKKERFSLILESASTNQTSMYLCASSSGTGAFDQPQHFGDGTRLSIL.

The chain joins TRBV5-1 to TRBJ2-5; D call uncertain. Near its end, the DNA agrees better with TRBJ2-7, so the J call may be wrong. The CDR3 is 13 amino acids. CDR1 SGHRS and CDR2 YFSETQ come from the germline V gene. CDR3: CASALVQSYEQYF. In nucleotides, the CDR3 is TGCGCCAGCGCCTTGGTACAGTCCTACGAGCAGTACTTC.

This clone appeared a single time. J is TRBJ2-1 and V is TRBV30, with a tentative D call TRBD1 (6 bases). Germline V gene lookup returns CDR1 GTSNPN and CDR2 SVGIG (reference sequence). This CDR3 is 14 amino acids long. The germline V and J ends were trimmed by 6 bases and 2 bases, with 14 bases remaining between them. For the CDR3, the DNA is TGTGCCTGTGAACCCGGGACACCCTACAATGAGCAGTTCTTC. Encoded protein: CACEPGTPYNEQFF.

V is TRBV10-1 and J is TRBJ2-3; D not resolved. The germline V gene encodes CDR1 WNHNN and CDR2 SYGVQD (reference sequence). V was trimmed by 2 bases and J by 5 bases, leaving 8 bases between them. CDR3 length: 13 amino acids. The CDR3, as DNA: TGCGCCAGCAGTGAGACCCTAAAAGATACGCAGTATTTT. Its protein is CASSETLKDTQYF.

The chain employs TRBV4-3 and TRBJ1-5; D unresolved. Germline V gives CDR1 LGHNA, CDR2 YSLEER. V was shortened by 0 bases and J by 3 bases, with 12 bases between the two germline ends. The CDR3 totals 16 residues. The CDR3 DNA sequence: TGCGCCAGCAGCCAAGATTGGACGGGAGACAATCAGCCCCAGCATTTT. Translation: CASSQDWTGDNQPQHF.

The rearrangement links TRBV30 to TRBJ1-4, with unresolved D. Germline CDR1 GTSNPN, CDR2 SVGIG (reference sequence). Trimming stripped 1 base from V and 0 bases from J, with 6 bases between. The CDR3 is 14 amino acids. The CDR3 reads CAWSAGTTNEKLFF. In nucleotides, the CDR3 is TGTGCCTGGAGTGCAGGTACAACTAATGAAAAACTGTTTTTT.

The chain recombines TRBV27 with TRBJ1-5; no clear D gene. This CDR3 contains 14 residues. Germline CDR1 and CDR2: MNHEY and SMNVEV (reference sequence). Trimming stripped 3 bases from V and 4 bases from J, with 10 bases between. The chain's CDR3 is CASSFSRSNQPQHF. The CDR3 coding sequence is TGTGCCAGCAGTTTCTCCCGGTCGAATCAGCCCCAGCATTTT.

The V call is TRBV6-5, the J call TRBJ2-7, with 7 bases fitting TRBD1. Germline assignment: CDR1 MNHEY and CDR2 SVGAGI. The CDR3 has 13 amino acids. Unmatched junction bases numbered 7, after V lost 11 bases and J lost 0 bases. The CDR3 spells CASGTDSSYEQYF. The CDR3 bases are TGTGCCTCCGGGACAGATAGCTCCTACGAGCAGTACTTC.

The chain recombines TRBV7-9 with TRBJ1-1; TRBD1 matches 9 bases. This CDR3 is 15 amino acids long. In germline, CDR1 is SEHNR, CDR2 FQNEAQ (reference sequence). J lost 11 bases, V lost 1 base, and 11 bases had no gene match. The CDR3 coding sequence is TGTGCCAGCAGCTTAGTTTACCCGGGACAGGGAGGGGCTTTCTTT. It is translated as CASSLVYPGQGGAFF. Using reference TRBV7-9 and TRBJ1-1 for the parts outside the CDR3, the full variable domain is DTGVSQNPRHKITKRGQNVTFRCDPISEHNRLYWYRQTLGQGPEFLTYFQNEAQLEKSRLLSDRFSAERPKGSFSTLEIQRTEQGDSAMYLCASSLVYPGQGGAFFGQGTRLTVV.

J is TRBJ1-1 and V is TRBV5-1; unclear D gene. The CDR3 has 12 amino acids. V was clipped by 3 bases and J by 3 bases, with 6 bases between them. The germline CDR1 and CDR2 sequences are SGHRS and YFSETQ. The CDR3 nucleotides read TGCGCCAGCAGCTGGCCCGACACTGAAGCTTTCTTT. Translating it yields CASSWPDTEAFF.

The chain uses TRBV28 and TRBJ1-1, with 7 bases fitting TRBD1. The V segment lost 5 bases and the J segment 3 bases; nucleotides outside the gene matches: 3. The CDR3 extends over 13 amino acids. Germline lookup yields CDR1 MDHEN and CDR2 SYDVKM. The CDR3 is CASSSRGDTEAFF. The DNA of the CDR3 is TGTGCCAGCAGTAGCAGGGGGGACACTGAAGCTTTCTTT.

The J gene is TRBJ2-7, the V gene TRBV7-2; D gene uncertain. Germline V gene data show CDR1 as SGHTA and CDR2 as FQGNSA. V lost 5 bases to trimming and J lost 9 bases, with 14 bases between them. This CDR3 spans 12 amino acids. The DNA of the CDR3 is TGTGCCAGCAGCCAACCCACCGCCGGGCAGTACTTC. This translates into CASSQPTAGQYF.

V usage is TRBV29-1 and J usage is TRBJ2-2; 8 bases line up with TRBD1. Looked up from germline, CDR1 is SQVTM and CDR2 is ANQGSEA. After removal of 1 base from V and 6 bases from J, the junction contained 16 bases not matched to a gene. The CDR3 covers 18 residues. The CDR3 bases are TGCAGCGTTGAAGGGCCGCGCGGCACGACAGGGGCGGCCGGGGAGCTGTTTTTT. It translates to CSVEGPRGTTGAAGELFF.

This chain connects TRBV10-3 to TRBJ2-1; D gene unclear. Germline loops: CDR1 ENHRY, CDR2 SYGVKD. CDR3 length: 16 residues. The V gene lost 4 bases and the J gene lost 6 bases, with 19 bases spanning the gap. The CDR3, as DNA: TGTGCCATCAGTGCCAGCGCGCTTTTCCCGTTCAATGAGCAGTTCTTC. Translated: CAISASALFPFNEQFF.